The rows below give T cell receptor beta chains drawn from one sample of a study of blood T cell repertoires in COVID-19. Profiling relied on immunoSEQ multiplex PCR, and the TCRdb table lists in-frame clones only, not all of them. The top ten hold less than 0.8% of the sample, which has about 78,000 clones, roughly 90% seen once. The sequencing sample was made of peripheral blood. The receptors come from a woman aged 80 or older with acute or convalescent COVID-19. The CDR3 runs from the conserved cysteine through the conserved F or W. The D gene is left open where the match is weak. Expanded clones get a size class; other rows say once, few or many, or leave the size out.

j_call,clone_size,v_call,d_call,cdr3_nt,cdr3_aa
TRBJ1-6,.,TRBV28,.,TGTGCCAGCAAACAGGGAAATAATTCACCCCTCCACTTT,CASKQGNNSPLHF
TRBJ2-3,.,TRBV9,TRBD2,TGTGCCAGCAGCGCGGGGACTAGCGGGAGCACAGATACGCAGTATTTT,CASSAGTSGSTDTQYF
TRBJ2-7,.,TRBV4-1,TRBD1,TGCGCCAGCAGCCAAGATGGACAGGGGGCCCCGTACAGCTACGAGCAGTACTTC,CASSQDGQGAPYSYEQYF
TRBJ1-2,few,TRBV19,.,TGTGCCAGTAGTATAGGTGCAGTCTATGGCTACACCTTC,CASSIGAVYGYTF
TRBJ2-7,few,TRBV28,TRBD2,TGTGCCAGCAGTCCCGGGACTAGCGTCCTTCAGCAGTACTTC,CASSPGTSVLQQYF
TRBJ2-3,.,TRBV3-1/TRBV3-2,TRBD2,TGTGCCAGCAGCCAAGAGGGGGCTAGCGGGGGGCCGGTGTCTTTT,CASSQEGASGGPVSF
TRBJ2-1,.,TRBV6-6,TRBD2,TGTGCCAGCAGTTTGACTAGCGGAGGCCTCAATGAGCAGTTCTTC,CASSLTSGGLNEQFF
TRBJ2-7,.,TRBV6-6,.,TGTGCCAGCAGTTACGGCGGGGAGGTATCCGAGCAGTACTTC,CASSYGGEVSEQYF
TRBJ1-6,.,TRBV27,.,TGTGCCAGCAGTCCGTCCCCCCAGGGAGGGGATTCACCCCTCCACTTT,CASSPSPQGGDSPLHF
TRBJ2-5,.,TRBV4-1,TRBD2,TGCGCCAGCAGCCAATCTAGCGGGGGCCTCCAAGAGACCCAGTACTTC,CASSQSSGGLQETQYF
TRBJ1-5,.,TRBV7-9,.,TGTGCCAGCAGTCAAACGGGGGGCAATCAGCCCCAGCATTTT,CASSQTGGNQPQHF
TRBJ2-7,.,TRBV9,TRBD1,TGTGCCAGCAGCCTTCGACAGGGGTCCTACGAGCAGTACTTC,CASSLRQGSYEQYF
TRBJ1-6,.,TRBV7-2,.,TGTGCCAGCAGCTTCCGCAGCGGTCGCTCACCCCTCCACTTT,CASSFRSGRSPLHF
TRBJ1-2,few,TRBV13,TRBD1,TGTGCCAGCAGCTTGCCGGGACAGGGCAACTACACCTTC,CASSLPGQGNYTF
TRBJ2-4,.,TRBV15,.,TGTGCCACCAGCAGAACCTTAGGAGCGGTAAAAAACATTCAGTACTTC,CATSRTLGAVKNIQYF
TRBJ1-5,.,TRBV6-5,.,TGTGCCAGCAGTTACTCCGACGGGGGATCCCAGCCCCAGCATTTT,CASSYSDGGSQPQHF
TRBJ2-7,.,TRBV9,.,TGTGCCAGCAGCGTAGGCAGGGGTGAGGACGAGCAGTACTTC,CASSVGRGEDEQYF
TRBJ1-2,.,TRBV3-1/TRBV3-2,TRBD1,TGTGCCAGCAGCGAGGGGGCGGGCTATGGCTACACCTTC,CASSEGAGYGYTF
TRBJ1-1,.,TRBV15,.,TGTGCCACCAGCAGAGAAACAGGGAATTTGAACACTGAAGCTTTCTTT,CATSRETGNLNTEAFF
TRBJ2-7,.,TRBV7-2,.,TGTGCCAGCAGCTTAGCGAATAGCTACGAGCAGTACTTC,CASSLANSYEQYF
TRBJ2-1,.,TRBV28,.,TGTGCCAGCAGTTTTCAGTCGGGAGCTAGGTTTATAGAGCAGTTCTTC,CASSFQSGARFIEQFF
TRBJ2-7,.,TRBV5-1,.,TGCGCCAGCAGCCCCCCGACTAGCTCCTACGAGCAGTACTTC,CASSPPTSSYEQYF
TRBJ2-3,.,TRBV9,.,TGTGCCAGCAGCGTAGCCAATAGTGCGGATACGCAGTATTTT,CASSVANSADTQYF
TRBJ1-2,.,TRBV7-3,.,TGTGCCAGCAGCCCTGAGGGCAACTATGGCTACACCTTC,CASSPEGNYGYTF